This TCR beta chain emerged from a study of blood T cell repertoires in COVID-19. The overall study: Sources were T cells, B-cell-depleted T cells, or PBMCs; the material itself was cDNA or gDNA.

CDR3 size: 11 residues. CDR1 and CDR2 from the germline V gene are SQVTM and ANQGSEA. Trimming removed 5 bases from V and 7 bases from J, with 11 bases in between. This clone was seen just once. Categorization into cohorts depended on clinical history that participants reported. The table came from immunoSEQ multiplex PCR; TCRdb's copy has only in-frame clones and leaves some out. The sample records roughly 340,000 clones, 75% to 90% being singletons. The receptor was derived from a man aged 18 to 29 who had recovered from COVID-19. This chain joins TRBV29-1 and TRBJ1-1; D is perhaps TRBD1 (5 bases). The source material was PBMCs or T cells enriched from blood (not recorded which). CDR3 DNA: TGCAGCGTTCGGCCGACAGATGAAGCTTTCTTT. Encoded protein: CSVRPTDEAFF.